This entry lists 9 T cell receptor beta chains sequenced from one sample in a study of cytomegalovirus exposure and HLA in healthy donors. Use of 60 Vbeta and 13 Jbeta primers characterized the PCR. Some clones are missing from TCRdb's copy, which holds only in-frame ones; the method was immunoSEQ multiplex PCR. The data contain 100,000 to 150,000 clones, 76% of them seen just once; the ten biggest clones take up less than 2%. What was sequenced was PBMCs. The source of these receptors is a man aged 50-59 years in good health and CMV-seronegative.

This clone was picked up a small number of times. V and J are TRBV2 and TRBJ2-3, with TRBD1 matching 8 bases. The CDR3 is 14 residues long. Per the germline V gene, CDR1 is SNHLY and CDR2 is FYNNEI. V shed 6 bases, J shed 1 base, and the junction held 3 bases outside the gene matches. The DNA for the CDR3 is TGTGCCAGCAGCCAGGACAGGGGCACAGATACGCAGTATTTT. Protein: CASSQDRGTDTQYF. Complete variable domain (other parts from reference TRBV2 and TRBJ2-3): EPEVTQTPSHQVTQMGQEVILRCVPISNHLYFYWYRQILGQKVEFLVSFYNNEISEKSEIFDDQFSVERPDGSNFTLKIRSTKLEDSAMYFCASSQDRGTDTQYFGPGTRLTVL.

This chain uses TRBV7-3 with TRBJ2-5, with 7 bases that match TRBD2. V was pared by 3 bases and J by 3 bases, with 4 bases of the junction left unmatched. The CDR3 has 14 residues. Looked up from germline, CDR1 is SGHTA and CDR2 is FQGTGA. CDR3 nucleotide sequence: TGTGCCAGCAGCTTGAGCGGGACCGAAGAGACCCAGTACTTC. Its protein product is CASSLSGTEETQYF.

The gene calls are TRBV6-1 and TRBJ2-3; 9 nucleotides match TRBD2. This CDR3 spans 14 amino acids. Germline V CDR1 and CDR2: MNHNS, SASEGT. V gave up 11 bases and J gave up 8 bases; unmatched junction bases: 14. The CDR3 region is CAGEAGGSVGTQYF. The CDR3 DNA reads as TGTGCCGGAGAGGCGGGGGGGTCCGTGGGTACGCAGTATTTT.

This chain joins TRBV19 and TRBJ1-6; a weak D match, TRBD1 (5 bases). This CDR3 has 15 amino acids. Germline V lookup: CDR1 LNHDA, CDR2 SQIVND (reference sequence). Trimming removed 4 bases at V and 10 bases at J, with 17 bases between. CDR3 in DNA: TGTGCCAGTAGTAGGGGGGTGCTTGCTGACTCACCCCTCCACTTT. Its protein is CASSRGVLADSPLHF.

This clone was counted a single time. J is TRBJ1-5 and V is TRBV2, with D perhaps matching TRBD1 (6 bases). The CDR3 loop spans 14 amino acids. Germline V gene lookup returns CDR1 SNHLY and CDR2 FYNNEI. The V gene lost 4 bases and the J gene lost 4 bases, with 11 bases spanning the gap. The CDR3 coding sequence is TGTGCCAGCAGTGGGGGGCCCCTTAATCAGCCCCAGCATTTT. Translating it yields CASSGGPLNQPQHF.

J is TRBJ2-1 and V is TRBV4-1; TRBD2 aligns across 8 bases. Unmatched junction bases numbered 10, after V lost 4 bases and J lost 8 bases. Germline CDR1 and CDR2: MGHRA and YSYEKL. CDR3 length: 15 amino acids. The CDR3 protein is CASSPSGGLDDEQFF. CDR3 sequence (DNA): TGCGCCAGCAGCCCAAGCGGGGGCCTCGACGATGAGCAGTTCTTC.

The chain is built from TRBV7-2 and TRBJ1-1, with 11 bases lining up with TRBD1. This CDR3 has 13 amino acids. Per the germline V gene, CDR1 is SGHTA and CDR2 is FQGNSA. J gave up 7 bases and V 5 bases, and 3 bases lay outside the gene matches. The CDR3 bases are TGTGCCAGCAGCGGACAGGGGGCGGGTGAAGCTTTCTTT. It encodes CASSGQGAGEAFF.

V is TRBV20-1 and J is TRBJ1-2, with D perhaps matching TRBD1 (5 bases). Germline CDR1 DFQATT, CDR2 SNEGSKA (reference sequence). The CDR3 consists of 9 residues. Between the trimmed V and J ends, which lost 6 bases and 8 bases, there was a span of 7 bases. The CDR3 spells CSAGVGYTF. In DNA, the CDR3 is TGCAGTGCAGGGGTCGGCTACACCTTC.

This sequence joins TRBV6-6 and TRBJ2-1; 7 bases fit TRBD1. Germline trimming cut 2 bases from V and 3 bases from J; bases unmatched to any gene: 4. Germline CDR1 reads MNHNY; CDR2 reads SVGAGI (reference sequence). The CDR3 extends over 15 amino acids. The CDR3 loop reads CASSYGGQNYNEQFF. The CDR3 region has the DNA TGTGCCAGCAGTTACGGGGGACAGAACTACAATGAGCAGTTCTTC.